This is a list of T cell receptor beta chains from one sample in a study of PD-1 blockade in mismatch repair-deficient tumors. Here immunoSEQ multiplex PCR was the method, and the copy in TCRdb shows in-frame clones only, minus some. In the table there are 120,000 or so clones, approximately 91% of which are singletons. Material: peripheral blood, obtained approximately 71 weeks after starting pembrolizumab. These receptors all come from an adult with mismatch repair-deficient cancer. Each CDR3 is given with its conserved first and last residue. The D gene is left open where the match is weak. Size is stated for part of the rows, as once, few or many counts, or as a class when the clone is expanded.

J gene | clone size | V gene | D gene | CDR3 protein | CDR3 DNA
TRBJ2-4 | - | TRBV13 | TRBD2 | CASSAPTSRYGLQYF | TGTGCCAGCAGCGCGCCGACTAGCCGGTACGGCCTTCAGTACTTC
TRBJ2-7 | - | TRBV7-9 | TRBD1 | CASSLVRGPDRVHEQYF | TGTGCCAGCAGCTTAGTTAGGGGGCCGGACCGGGTCCACGAGCAGTACTTC
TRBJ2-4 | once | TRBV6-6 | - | CASSYGTQKNIQYF | TGTGCCAGCAGTTACGGGACACAAAAAAACATTCAGTACTTC
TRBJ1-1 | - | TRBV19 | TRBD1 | CASSIGRDRGLAEAFF | TGTGCCAGTAGTATAGGCCGGGACAGGGGGCTCGCTGAAGCTTTCTTT
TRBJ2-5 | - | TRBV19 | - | CASRGETQYF | TGTGCCAGTAGGGGAGAGACCCAGTACTTC
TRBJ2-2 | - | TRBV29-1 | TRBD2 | CSVGSLADTGELFF | TGCAGCGTTGGGTCGCTAGCGGACACCGGGGAGCTGTTTTTT
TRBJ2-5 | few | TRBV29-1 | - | CSVKDRETQYF | TGCAGCGTTAAAGACAGGGAGACCCAGTACTTC
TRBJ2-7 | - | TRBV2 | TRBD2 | CASRGSSGRSYEQYF | TGTGCCAGCAGGGGGTCTAGCGGGAGGTCGTACGAGCAGTACTTC
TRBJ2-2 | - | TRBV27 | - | CASSLTQGAGELFF | TGTGCCAGCAGTTTGACGCAGGGAGCCGGGGAGCTGTTTTTT
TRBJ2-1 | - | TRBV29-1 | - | CSVDAGNAGSGYNEQFF | TGCAGCGTTGATGCAGGGAATGCGGGGTCAGGCTACAATGAGCAGTTCTTC
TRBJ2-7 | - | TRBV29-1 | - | CSVADQPSSYEQYF | TGCAGCGTTGCAGATCAGCCCAGCTCCTACGAGCAGTACTTC
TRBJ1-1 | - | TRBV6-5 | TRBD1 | CASSPGTGYTEAFF | TGTGCCAGCAGCCCCGGGACAGGGTACACTGAAGCTTTCTTT
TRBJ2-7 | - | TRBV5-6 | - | CASSPGDWTYEQYF | TGTGCCAGCAGCCCGGGGGACTGGACCTACGAGCAGTACTTC
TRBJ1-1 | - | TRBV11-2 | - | CASNYNREQGEAFF | TGTGCCAGCAACTATAACCGGGAACAGGGTGAAGCTTTCTTT
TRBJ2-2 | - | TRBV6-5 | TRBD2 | CATSYHSGRTGELFF | TGTGCCACCAGCTACCATAGCGGGAGAACCGGGGAGCTGTTTTTT
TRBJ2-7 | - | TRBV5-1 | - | CASSLDHGFSYEQYF | TGCGCCAGCAGCTTGGATCACGGCTTCTCCTACGAGCAGTACTTC
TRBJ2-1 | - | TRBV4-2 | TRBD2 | CASSQPVAGGPYEQFF | TGTGCCAGCAGCCAGCCGGTAGCGGGAGGGCCCTATGAGCAGTTCTTC
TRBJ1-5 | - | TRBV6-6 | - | CASCGGDGQPQHF | TGTGCCAGCTGTGGGGGAGACGGTCAGCCCCAGCATTTT
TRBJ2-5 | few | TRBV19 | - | CASSINGRRQETQYF | TGTGCCAGTAGTATAAATGGCAGGAGGCAAGAGACCCAGTACTTC
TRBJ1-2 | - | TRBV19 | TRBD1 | CASTTGENYGYTF | TGTGCCAGTACCACAGGGGAAAACTATGGCTACACCTTC
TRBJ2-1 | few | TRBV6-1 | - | CASSDWGIEQFF | TGTGCCAGCAGTGACTGGGGGATTGAGCAGTTCTTC
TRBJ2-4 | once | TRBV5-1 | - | CASSPNGVKNIQYF | TGCGCCAGCAGCCCCAATGGGGTAAAAAACATTCAGTACTTC
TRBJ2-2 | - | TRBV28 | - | CASSLSFGTPTGELFF | TGTGCCAGCAGTTTATCCTTCGGGACACCCACCGGGGAGCTGTTTTTT
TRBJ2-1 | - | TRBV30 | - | CAWTAPGNEQFF | TGTGCCTGGACCGCACCTGGGAATGAGCAGTTCTTC
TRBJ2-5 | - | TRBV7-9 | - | CASSPQQAKETQYF | TGTGCCAGCAGCCCACAACAGGCCAAAGAGACCCAGTACTTC
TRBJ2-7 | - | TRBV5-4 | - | CASKESGDYEQYF | TGTGCCAGCAAAGAGTCCGGGGACTACGAGCAGTACTTC
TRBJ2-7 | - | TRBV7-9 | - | CASSLDSAGSHEQYF | TGTGCCAGCAGCTTAGACAGCGCAGGGAGCCACGAGCAGTACTTC
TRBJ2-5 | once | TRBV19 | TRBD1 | CASSMSLPGTGQETQYF | TGTGCCAGTAGTATGTCTCTCCCGGGGACAGGACAAGAGACCCAGTACTTC
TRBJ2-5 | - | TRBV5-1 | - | CASSLALHPPLGETQYF | TGCGCCAGCAGCTTGGCCCTCCACCCCCCCCTGGGAGAGACCCAGTACTTC
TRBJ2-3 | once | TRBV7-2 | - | CASSLQDTQYF | TGTGCCAGCAGCTTACAAGATACGCAGTATTTT
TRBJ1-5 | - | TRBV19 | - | CASSIYRIYNSNQPQHF | TGTGCCAGTAGTATTTACAGGATATACAATAGCAATCAGCCCCAGCATTTT
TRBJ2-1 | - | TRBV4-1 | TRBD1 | CASSQGQGTYNEQFF | TGCGCCAGCAGCCAGGGACAGGGCACATACAATGAGCAGTTCTTC
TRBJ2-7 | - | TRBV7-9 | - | CASSSLQGVYEQYF | TGTGCCAGCAGCTCGCTTCAAGGTGTCTACGAGCAGTACTTC
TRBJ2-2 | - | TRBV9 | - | CASSEGTGELFF | TGTGCCAGCAGCGAAGGCACCGGGGAGCTGTTTTTT
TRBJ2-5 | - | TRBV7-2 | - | CASSSQGSETQYF | TGTGCCAGCAGCTCACAGGGTAGCGAGACCCAGTACTTC
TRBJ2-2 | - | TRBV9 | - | CASSATPGQEAGELFF | TGTGCCAGCAGCGCCACCCCAGGTCAAGAGGCCGGGGAGCTGTTTTTT
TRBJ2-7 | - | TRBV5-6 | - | CASSLSFVTGAYEQYF | TGTGCCAGCAGCTTGTCCTTTGTGACCGGGGCCTACGAGCAGTACTTC
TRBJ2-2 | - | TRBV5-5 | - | CASSSGVGDANTGELFF | TGTGCCAGCAGCTCGGGCGTGGGGGACGCGAACACCGGGGAGCTGTTTTTT
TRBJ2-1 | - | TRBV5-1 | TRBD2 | CASSLFSGRGNEQFF | TGCGCCAGCAGTTTATTTAGCGGGAGGGGGAATGAGCAGTTCTTC
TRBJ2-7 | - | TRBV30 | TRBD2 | CAWWGGNEQYF | TGTGCCTGGTGGGGGGGGAACGAGCAGTACTTC
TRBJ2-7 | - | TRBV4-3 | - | CASSQEARLTYEQYF | TGCGCCAGCAGCCAAGAGGCCAGGTTGACCTACGAGCAGTACTTC
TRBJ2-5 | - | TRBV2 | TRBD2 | CASSGQTGGETQYF | TGTGCCAGCAGTGGGCAGACCGGGGGGGAGACCCAGTACTTC
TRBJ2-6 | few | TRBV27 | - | CASSLVPRYSGANVLTF | TGTGCCAGCAGTTTAGTTCCCAGATACTCTGGGGCCAACGTCCTGACTTTC
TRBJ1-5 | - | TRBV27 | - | CASSLGSNQPQHF | TGTGCCAGCAGTTTAGGTAGCAATCAGCCCCAGCATTTT
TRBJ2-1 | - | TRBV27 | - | CASSSGGGGVGYNEQFF | TGTGCCAGCAGTTCGGGAGGAGGGGGAGTGGGTTACAATGAGCAGTTCTTC
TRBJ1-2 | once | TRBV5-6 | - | CASSSFRDGTNYGYTF | TGTGCCAGCAGCTCCTTTCGAGACGGCACTAACTATGGCTACACCTTC
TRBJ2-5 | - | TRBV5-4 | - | CASSLRGTETQYF | TGTGCCAGCAGCTTGCGGGGGACGGAGACCCAGTACTTC
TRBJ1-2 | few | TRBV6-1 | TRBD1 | CASSEGQGLRGYTF | TGTGCCAGCAGTGAAGGACAGGGGCTGAGAGGCTACACCTTC
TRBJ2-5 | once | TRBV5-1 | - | CASSSRGTQETQYF | TGCGCCAGCAGCTCAAGAGGAACCCAAGAGACCCAGTACTTC
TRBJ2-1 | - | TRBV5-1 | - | CASSLGGSSYNEQFF | TGCGCCAGCAGCTTGGGCGGAAGCTCCTACAATGAGCAGTTCTTC
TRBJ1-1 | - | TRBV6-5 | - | CASRQGMNTEAFF | TGTGCCAGCCGGCAGGGAATGAACACTGAAGCTTTCTTT
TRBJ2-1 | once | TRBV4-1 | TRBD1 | CASNTPTDRGHYNEQFF | TGCGCCAGCAACACACCCACGGACAGGGGCCATTACAATGAGCAGTTCTTC
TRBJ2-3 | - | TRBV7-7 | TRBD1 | CASSLKQGTDTQYF | TGTGCTAGCAGCTTAAAACAGGGGACAGATACGCAGTATTTT
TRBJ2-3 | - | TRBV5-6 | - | CASSLPTGRIDTQYF | TGTGCCAGCAGCTTGCCGACAGGGAGGATAGATACGCAGTATTTT
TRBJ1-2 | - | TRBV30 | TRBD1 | CAWSEAGGGYTF | TGTGCCTGGAGTGAGGCAGGGGGCGGCTACACCTTC
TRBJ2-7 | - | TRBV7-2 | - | CASSFGRTAYEQYF | TGTGCCAGCAGCTTCGGGCGGACCGCCTACGAGCAGTACTTC
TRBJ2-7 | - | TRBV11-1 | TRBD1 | CASSLAGQGGTNEQYF | TGTGCCAGCAGCTTAGCGGGACAGGGGGGCACCAACGAGCAGTACTTC